This TCR beta chain emerged from a study of CD8 T cells in ankylosing spondylitis. The study, taken as a whole, reports: For ankylosing spondylitis blood, a TCR beta motif of several highly homologous variants appeared characteristic. According to the report, clones linked to the disease were significantly enriched in matched synovial fluid samples taken from ankylosing spondylitis patients.

About this clonotype: Its antigen is still unknown.

MiXCR, run by TCRdb on the 5' RACE reads, gives a single entry per CDR3 protein. The repertoire holds around 280,000 distinct CDR3 sequences, around 20% seen once, with less than 9.5% in the top ten. CDR1 and CDR2 (germline): KGHDR, SFDVKD. The CDR3 consists of 13 residues. The ends were cut back, 2 bases at V and 9 bases at J, with 7 bases in the middle. The specimen was blood, either unsorted or a sorted T cell fraction (not recorded which). The V call is TRBV24-1, the J call TRBJ1-6; D possibly corresponds to TRBD1 (5 bases). This clonotype was obtained from a male donor with ankylosing spondylitis or in good health (not recorded which). CDR3 DNA sequence: TGTGCCACCAGTGATTCTAGGGGTTCACCCCTCCACTTT. It yields the protein CATSDSRGSPLHF.